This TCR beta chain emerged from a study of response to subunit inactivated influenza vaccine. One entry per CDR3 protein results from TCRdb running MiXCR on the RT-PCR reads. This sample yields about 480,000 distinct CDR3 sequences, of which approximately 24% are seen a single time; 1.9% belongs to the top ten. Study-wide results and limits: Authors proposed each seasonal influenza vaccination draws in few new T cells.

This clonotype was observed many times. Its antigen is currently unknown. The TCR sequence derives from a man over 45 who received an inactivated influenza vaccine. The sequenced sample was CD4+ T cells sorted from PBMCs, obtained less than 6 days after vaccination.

The CDR3 nucleotides are TGTGCCAGCAGTGGTGAAAGCCTAGCCAAAAACATTCAGTACTTC. Its translation: CASSGESLAKNIQYF. The rearrangement links TRBV6-1 to TRBJ2-4; D call uncertain. V lost 4 bases and J 0 bases, leaving 10 bases between the germline ends. This CDR3 is 15 amino acids long. CDR1 is MNHNS, CDR2 SASEGT, per germline.